This T cell receptor beta chain emerged from a study of T cell repertoires in cytomegalovirus infection. Across the study: Used in the study were CMV epitopes, some recently identified and HLA-C-restricted, others well-studied and HLA-B-restricted. Indications of both CMV infection and matching HLA type were provided by public TCR beta signatures.

Study-level findings and limits: HLA-C-restricted TCR beta clonotypes specific for CMV led the ex vivo response. Individuals carrying CMV plus the relevant HLA were identified by cumulative frequency of public TCR beta families.

Trimming removed 7 bases from V and 5 bases from J; junction bases left unmatched: 12. This CDR3 region has 15 residues. The germline CDR1 and CDR2 sequences are SGHAT and FQNNGV. On this clonotype itself: The antigen remains undetermined.

TCRdb independently ran MiXCR on the reads; one entry per CDR3 protein. The sample yields tens of thousands of distinct CDR3 sequences, approximately 22% seen once. The sequence came from a human donor in good health (CMV status not recorded). Some clones in this sample may be carry-over from other donors' samples. The sample in question was CD8+ T cells from cultured PBMCs, obtained from culture after CMV antigen stimulation. V and J are TRBV11-2 and TRBJ2-7; 9 bases line up with TRBD1. The CDR3 DNA reads as TGTGCCAGCACCATTGGGACAGGGAGTTTGGACGAGCAGTACTTC. This codes for CASTIGTGSLDEQYF.